The clone carrying this T cell receptor beta chain was seen at least ten times. This sample stems from a study of identical twins. Among all donors, each was a healthy Caucasian. Germline lookup yields CDR1 DFQATT and CDR2 SNEGSKA (reference sequence). The CDR3 extends over 12 amino acids. Trimming took off 6 bases at V and 3 bases at J, with 11 bases between the two ends. One entry per CDR3 protein, called by TCRdb with MiXCR from the 5' RACE reads. Here the sample spans 600,000 to 800,000 distinct CDR3 sequences, around 20% being singletons. These same data were also listed under a study on T cells expressing NK-cell markers.

The chain joins TRBV20-1 to TRBJ1-1, with unresolved D. The specimen was PBMCs. This receptor was identified in a woman aged 18-29 years in good health. CDR3 sequence (DNA): TGCAGTGCCCCCGTTTCCCACACTGAAGCTTTCTTT. This codes for CSAPVSHTEAFF.